The subject of this entry is one TCR beta chain. TCRdb's copy holds only in-frame clones and misses some; the assay was immunoSEQ multiplex PCR. The repertoire holds approximately 70,000 clones, with just over 90% as singletons. The data were obtained in a study of PD-1 blockade in classical Hodgkin lymphoma. The patients all showed relapse after autologous stem cell transplantation, while their brentuximab vedotin exposure varied. Responses achieved at best were complete response, partial response or progressive disease. The CDR3 runs 16 residues. Germline CDR1 is LNHDA and CDR2 is SQIVND (reference sequence). The trim removed 7 bases at V and 8 bases at J, leaving 19 bases unmatched.

The input for sequencing was peripheral blood mononuclear cells (PBMCs), taken at baseline. This clonotype was sampled from a human donor with classical Hodgkin lymphoma. The chain joins TRBV19 to TRBJ2-7, with 8 bases that match TRBD2. The CDR3 DNA is TGTGCCAGTACCCCAAGGGGGAGCGGGGGATCTTCAAAGCAGTACTTC. Its protein is CASTPRGSGGSSKQYF.